Listed below are T cell receptor beta chains from one sample, sequenced in a study of CD8 T cells in ankylosing spondylitis. TCRdb used MiXCR to reprocess the 5' RACE reads, holding one entry per CDR3 protein. The sample records approximately 25,000 distinct CDR3 sequences, about a sixth being singletons. The material sequenced was blood. The receptor source for this set is a male donor with ankylosing spondylitis or in good health (not recorded which). Both conserved end residues are part of each CDR3. A D gene is named only where the DNA matches it firmly. A clone size is listed for some rows: how often the clone was seen (once, few, many), or a class if it is expanded.

j_call	v_call	clone_size	d_call	cdr3_aa	cdr3_nt
TRBJ1-5	TRBV29-1	many	-	CSVEWGSNQPQHF	TGCAGCGTTGAATGGGGTAGCAATCAGCCCCAGCATTTT
TRBJ2-3	TRBV7-9	few	-	CASSQVDSTDTQYF	TGTGCCAGCAGCCAAGTAGACAGCACAGATACGCAGTATTTT
TRBJ1-1	TRBV7-2	-	-	CASSSGGWARTEAFF	TGTGCCAGCAGCTCGGGGGGGTGGGCGAGGACTGAAGCTTTCTTT
TRBJ1-5	TRBV5-5	-	-	CASSLGEGQPQHF	TGTGCCAGCAGCTTGGGGGAGGGCCAGCCCCAGCATTTT
TRBJ2-5	TRBV5-1	many	-	CASSWDIQETQYF	TGCGCCAGCAGCTGGGACATCCAAGAGACCCAGTACTTC
TRBJ1-5	TRBV5-5	few	-	CASSRRPDGDNQPQHF	TGTGCCAGCAGCAGACGGCCGGATGGGGATAATCAGCCCCAGCATTTT
TRBJ2-4	TRBV5-1	-	TRBD2	CASSPLAAGGPSDIQYF	TGCGCCAGCAGCCCCTTGGCCGCGGGGGGGCCATCGGACATTCAGTACTTC
TRBJ2-1	TRBV4-3	few	TRBD2	CASSQFRGDEQFF	TGCGCCAGCAGCCAGTTCCGGGGGGATGAGCAGTTCTTC
TRBJ2-7	TRBV18	-	-	CASSPITNEQYF	TGTGCCAGCTCCCCCATAACGAACGAGCAGTACTTC
TRBJ2-6	TRBV18	-	-	CASSLSVSGANVLTF	TGTGCCAGCTCATTGTCGGTCTCTGGGGCCAACGTCCTGACTTTC
TRBJ2-1	TRBV7-2	-	TRBD2	CASSESGGYNEQFF	TGTGCCAGCAGCGAGAGCGGGGGTTACAATGAGCAGTTCTTC
TRBJ2-5	TRBV11-2	-	-	CANSLGKETQYF	TGTGCCAACAGCTTAGGAAAAGAGACCCAGTACTTC
TRBJ1-4	TRBV12-3/TRBV12-4	many	TRBD1	CASTGTGVEKLFF	TGTGCCAGCACCGGGACAGGGGTTGAAAAACTGTTTTTT
TRBJ2-6	TRBV29-1	-	TRBD1	CSVDGTGGANVLTF	TGCAGCGTTGATGGGACAGGGGGGGCCAACGTCCTGACTTTC
TRBJ2-4	TRBV7-2	-	-	CASSLRAGVYIQYF	TGTGCCAGCAGCTTAAGGGCAGGGGTATACATTCAGTACTTC
TRBJ2-4	TRBV5-1	-	-	CASSLEQGQGIQYF	TGCGCCAGCAGCTTGGAGCAGGGCCAAGGGATTCAGTACTTC
TRBJ2-1	TRBV29-1	many	TRBD1	CSAVPGQHNEQFF	TGCAGCGCCGTCCCGGGACAGCACAATGAGCAGTTCTTC
TRBJ2-7	TRBV7-2	few	TRBD2	CASSMLAGVNEQYF	TGTGCCAGCAGCATGCTAGCGGGAGTAAACGAGCAGTACTTC
TRBJ1-6	TRBV7-9	-	TRBD1	CASSRGQGNSPLHF	TGTGCCAGCAGCCGGGGACAGGGGAATTCACCCCTCCACTTT
TRBJ2-1	TRBV24-1	-	-	CTTTDRKSSSYNEQFF	TGTACCACCACCGATAGGAAATCGAGCTCCTACAATGAGCAGTTCTTC
TRBJ2-1	TRBV6-6	many	-	CASSAPGTRYNEQFF	TGTGCCAGCAGCGCCCCCGGGACAAGGTACAATGAGCAGTTCTTC
TRBJ2-2	TRBV5-1	few	-	CASSLREDATGELFF	TGCGCCAGCAGCTTAAGAGAGGATGCCACCGGGGAGCTGTTTTTT
TRBJ2-3	TRBV7-9	-	-	CASSNRYTEYF	TGTGCCAGCAGCAACCGGTATACTGAGTATTTT
TRBJ2-3	TRBV7-2	many	-	CASSLDFSFTDTQYF	TGTGCCAGCAGCTTAGACTTCAGCTTCACAGATACGCAGTATTTT
TRBJ2-5	TRBV29-1	many	TRBD2	CSAPGGPSGRETQYF	TGCAGCGCCCCCGGTGGGCCTAGCGGGAGGGAGACCCAGTACTTC
TRBJ2-5	TRBV2	-	TRBD1	CASRGWTGVLVETQYF	TGTGCCAGCAGGGGGTGGACAGGGGTCCTGGTGGAGACCCAGTACTTC
TRBJ2-2	TRBV20-1	-	-	CSARKIGSGELFF	TGCAGTGCTAGGAAGATAGGGTCCGGGGAGCTGTTTTTT
TRBJ1-4	TRBV12-3/TRBV12-4	-	-	CASSFAARIGEKLFF	TGTGCCAGCAGTTTTGCCGCACGGATCGGTGAAAAACTGTTTTTT
TRBJ2-5	TRBV5-6	many	-	CASSPVLSETQYF	TGTGCCAGCAGCCCCGTCCTGTCAGAGACCCAGTACTTC
TRBJ2-1	TRBV20-1	-	-	CSARDSQRHQWNEQFF	TGCAGTGCTAGAGATTCGCAGAGACACCAGTGGAATGAGCAGTTCTTC